This T cell receptor beta chain was identified in a study of T cell changes during pregnancy in multiple sclerosis. Measured with immunoSEQ multiplex PCR; TCRdb has only the in-frame clones, and not every one. The sample lists roughly 51,000 clones, 90% to 95% occurring once. Germline CDR1 is SEHNR and CDR2 is FQNEAQ (reference sequence). This CDR3 region has 15 residues. Between the trimmed V and J ends, which lost 5 bases and 0 bases, there was a span of 14 bases. This TCR derives from a female donor with multiple sclerosis, enrolled in a pregnancy study. This specimen was CD8+ T cells from peripheral blood mononuclear cells, taken before pregnancy. The chain combines TRBV7-9 with TRBJ2-7; the D gene is possibly TRBD1 (6 bases). CDR3 sequence (DNA): TGTGCCAGCAGCCCCGACAGGATCGCCTCCTACGAGCAGTACTTC. Its protein product is CASSPDRIASYEQYF.